This T cell receptor (beta chain) was profiled in a study of regulatory T cells in long-lasting Graves disease. The wider study: Under 3 months of antithyroid drugs had been taken by newly diagnosed Graves' patients.

The CDR3 loop spans 14 amino acids. CDR1 and CDR2 from the germline V gene are ENHRY and SYGVKD. Between the trimmed V and J ends, which lost 5 bases and 4 bases, there was a span of 15 bases. TCR beta libraries were built with iRepertoire HTBI primers and Arm-PCR of CDR3 regions. TCRdb redid the calling of the multiplex PCR reads with MiXCR, one entry per CDR3 protein. The sample has roughly 380,000 distinct CDR3 sequences, over 15% seen once. Time point meaning: newly diagnosed GD, antithyroid drugs for less than 3 months. PBMC RNA served as the TCR library source. These data were also reused for a study on T cells in Graves' hyperthyroidism and ophthalmopathy. Per that study: The model foresaw ophthalmopathy a median around 6.8 months prior to onset.

The sequences come from peripheral blood mononuclear cells (PBMCs), collected at new diagnosis, from a patient treated with antithyroid drugs. The TCR comes from a man aged 35-49 years with Graves disease. The chain employs TRBV10-3 and TRBJ2-7; D possibly corresponds to TRBD1 (6 bases). CDR3 loop: CAISLQGTYYEQYF. The CDR3 DNA reads TGTGCCATCAGTTTACAGGGTACATATTACGAGCAGTACTTC.